The rows below give T cell receptor beta chains drawn from one sample of a study of cytomegalovirus exposure and HLA in healthy donors. Some clones are missing from TCRdb's copy, which holds only in-frame ones; the method was immunoSEQ multiplex PCR. The table lists about 160,000 clones, nearly 90% of them singletons, with around 4.4% in the top ten. Sequenced sample: PBMCs. These TCRs come from a young man in good health and CMV-seropositive. Both conserved end residues are part of each CDR3. D genes are given only for firm matches. The size field is filled for only some rows; it gives once, few, many or a size class.

j_gene: TRBJ1-2; abundance: -; v_gene: TRBV27; d_gene: -; CDR3aa: CASSLTGLGHYGYTF; CDR3nt: TGTGCCAGCAGTTTAACCGGGTTGGGTCACTATGGCTACACCTTC
j_gene: TRBJ1-2; abundance: -; v_gene: TRBV6-1; d_gene: -; CDR3aa: CASRDRSPYGYTF; CDR3nt: TGTGCCAGCAGGGACAGATCACCTTATGGCTACACCTTC
j_gene: TRBJ2-1; abundance: -; v_gene: TRBV9; d_gene: -; CDR3aa: CASSVERAGLDQQFF; CDR3nt: TGTGCCAGCAGCGTAGAGAGGGCCGGGTTAGATCAGCAGTTCTTC
j_gene: TRBJ2-1; abundance: once; v_gene: TRBV29-1; d_gene: TRBD1; CDR3aa: CSALGSFYRGLINEQFF; CDR3nt: TGCAGCGCTCTAGGGTCGTTTTACAGGGGGCTTATTAATGAGCAGTTCTTC
j_gene: TRBJ2-4; abundance: -; v_gene: TRBV28; d_gene: -; CDR3aa: CASSLGGTKNIQYF; CDR3nt: TGTGCCAGCAGTTTAGGGGGGACCAAAAACATTCAGTACTTC
j_gene: TRBJ1-1; abundance: -; v_gene: TRBV29-1; d_gene: -; CDR3aa: CSVVRGSEAFF; CDR3nt: TGCAGCGTCGTAAGGGGTAGTGAAGCTTTCTTT
j_gene: TRBJ2-5; abundance: -; v_gene: TRBV9; d_gene: TRBD1; CDR3aa: CASSVQGAGETQYF; CDR3nt: TGTGCCAGCAGCGTACAGGGGGCTGGGGAGACCCAGTACTTC
j_gene: TRBJ2-1; abundance: -; v_gene: TRBV11-3; d_gene: TRBD2; CDR3aa: CASSLRGAGGDNEQFF; CDR3nt: TGTGCCAGCAGCTTACGTGGAGCGGGAGGGGACAATGAGCAGTTCTTC
j_gene: TRBJ2-2; abundance: -; v_gene: TRBV18; d_gene: TRBD2; CDR3aa: CASSPFAAGVHTGELFF; CDR3nt: TGTGCCAGCTCACCTTTCGCGGCGGGAGTTCACACCGGGGAGCTGTTTTTT
j_gene: TRBJ1-2; abundance: -; v_gene: TRBV19; d_gene: -; CDR3aa: CASKQTINYGYTF; CDR3nt: TGTGCCAGTAAACAGACAATTAACTATGGCTACACCTTC
j_gene: TRBJ2-7; abundance: -; v_gene: TRBV27; d_gene: TRBD2; CDR3aa: CASTDTSGSYEQYF; CDR3nt: TGTGCCAGTACCGACACTAGCGGCTCCTACGAGCAGTACTTC
j_gene: TRBJ1-2; abundance: -; v_gene: TRBV18; d_gene: -; CDR3aa: CASSSDRNYGYTF; CDR3nt: TGTGCCAGCTCTTCCGACAGAAACTATGGCTACACCTTC
j_gene: TRBJ2-1; abundance: -; v_gene: TRBV27; d_gene: TRBD2; CDR3aa: CASSSSGGGNEQFF; CDR3nt: TGTGCCAGCAGTTCTAGCGGAGGTGGCAATGAGCAGTTCTTC
j_gene: TRBJ1-4; abundance: -; v_gene: TRBV6-1; d_gene: TRBD1; CDR3aa: CASSAAGGGEKLFF; CDR3nt: TGTGCCAGCAGTGCGGCAGGGGGCGGGGAAAAACTGTTTTTT
j_gene: TRBJ1-5; abundance: -; v_gene: TRBV5-6; d_gene: -; CDR3aa: CASSLTNRANQPQHF; CDR3nt: TGTGCCAGCAGCTTGACAAACAGGGCTAACCAGCCCCAGCATTTT
j_gene: TRBJ1-4; abundance: -; v_gene: TRBV19; d_gene: TRBD1; CDR3aa: CASAGQGYEKLFF; CDR3nt: TGTGCCAGTGCGGGACAGGGTTATGAAAAACTGTTTTTT
j_gene: TRBJ2-5; abundance: once; v_gene: TRBV15; d_gene: TRBD1; CDR3aa: CATSRLQGAVETQYF; CDR3nt: TGTGCCACCAGCAGATTACAGGGGGCCGTAGAGACCCAGTACTTC
j_gene: TRBJ1-2; abundance: once; v_gene: TRBV18; d_gene: -; CDR3aa: CASSPGQDGYTF; CDR3nt: TGTGCCAGCTCACCCGGACAAGATGGCTACACCTTC
j_gene: TRBJ1-2; abundance: once; v_gene: TRBV6-1; d_gene: TRBD1; CDR3aa: CASSLTGPGYGYTF; CDR3nt: TGTGCCAGCAGCCTGACAGGGCCCGGATATGGCTACACCTTC
j_gene: TRBJ2-7; abundance: -; v_gene: TRBV28; d_gene: TRBD1; CDR3aa: CASSPETGGFYEQYF; CDR3nt: TGTGCCAGCAGCCCGGAGACAGGGGGCTTCTACGAGCAGTACTTC